Included here is one T cell receptor (beta chain) sequence, with context. In this sample, this clone turned up a few times. The antigen it binds to is not known. Base qualities are not provided; no much larger clone lies one nucleotide away. The cohort consisted of some 730 healthy bone marrow donors. Cohort members were all nominally healthy when sampled, although unrecorded immune exposures were likely present. The donor was CMV seropositive and belonged to the group of 250 to 300 seropositive cohort members. Each donor provided a peripheral blood sample, and peripheral blood mononuclear cells were used for TCR beta sequencing. Genomic DNA extraction from the blood cell samples was performed with the Qiagen DNeasy Blood Extraction Kit. To prepare the library, the immunoSEQ multiplex PCR assay was applied. A mixture of 60 forward primers for TCR Vbeta segments and 13 reverse primers for TCR Jbeta segments was used in the multiplex PCR. The CDR3 region of rearranged TCR beta genes was amplified from genomic DNA with a multiplex PCR assay. The Illumina HiSeq System was used to sequence the amplified TCR beta libraries as 87-base-pair reads. Regarding the original processing steps: A later analysis tallied about 77 million unique TCR beta chains across the 610 or so repertoires, and around 10 million of those chains were shared by two or more donors. Raw reads were error-corrected and collapsed into unique sequences with a nearest-neighbor algorithm that merged closely related sequences to remove PCR and sequencing errors. To assign V, D and J gene segments, CDR3 sequences were aligned to IMGT reference sequences. For a sequence to be retained, at least a six-nucleotide match to both a V gene segment and a J gene segment was required. Rearrangements were classified as productive when the CDR3 lacked stop codons and remained in frame with V and J, and all other rearrangements were classified as non-productive. CDR3 was defined according to IMGT convention as the region running from the second conserved V-encoded cysteine to the conserved J-encoded phenylalanine. The earlier analysis of approximately 500 of the donors excluded sequences that lacked an unambiguous match to a single V gene segment. An earlier analysis of 587 of the donors called V segments functional above 56.7% productive rearrangements and segregating when the between-donor standard deviation exceeded 5%. A statistical classification framework was built for diagnosing cytomegalovirus status from the catalog of TCR beta chain sequences. V and J gene assignment, in a later analysis, came from comparing TCR nucleotide sequences with IMGT/GENE-DB human TR gene sequences. Using the TCRdist pipeline, a later analysis assigned CDR3 sequences along with most-parsimonious VDJ recombination scenarios. In a later analysis, each TCR beta chain was defined by its CDR3 amino acid sequence together with its V-gene family, and reads without a unique V-gene family were excluded. As a way to deal with suspected cross-contamination and a sequencing artifact, a later analysis dropped hundreds of nucleotide sequences that were highly shared and had low generation probability. In a later analysis, a clonal expansion index for each public chain was calculated from normalized within-repertoire ranks of inferred template counts. A later analysis computed generation probabilities with a VDJ recombination model fitted to out-of-frame rearrangements, and checked the results against IGoR. A later analysis scored TCR-TCR, TCR-HLA and TCR-CMV co-occurrence with hypergeometric tests, applying a repertoire-size bias correction to TCR pairs. A later analysis estimated false discovery rates by permuting HLA or CMV assignments 20 times. A later analysis grouped co-occurring TCRs with DBSCAN, adding TCRdist sequence similarity when clustering within HLA-allele-positive subsets. For co-occurrence clustering, repertoires with fewer than 30,000 or more than 120,000 public chains were excluded, along with roughly 5 repertoires with anomalous nucleotide sharing. TCRdb re-hosts the immuneACCESS table, in-frame sequences only. Its copies lack some clones; in the studies checked, an unresolved V gene accounts for under half of them, and the cause for the rest is not known. The V and J calls and the clone size are those of that table, but D and trimming were determined from the DNA. The sample records 150,000 to 250,000 clones, around 80% of which are singletons. The ten largest clonotypes hold 4.4% of the sample.

The CDR3 starts with the cysteine, ends with the phenylalanine, and has 15 residues. The kept DNA is CDR3 alone, 45 bases in frame from the first base. V drops 3 bases and J drops 0 bases, leaving 11 bases in between. For CDR1 and CDR2, the germline V gene lists SGHAT and FQNNGV. This sample stems from a study of cytomegalovirus exposure and HLA in healthy donors (dated by TCRdb to about 2017). As for the study more broadly: According to an earlier analysis of 450 to 650 of the donors, 200 million or so T cells yielded some 120 million unique TCR beta sequences and more than 250 Gb of sequence data. Rather than drawing on any new phenotypic data, the later analysis identified candidate immune exposures from TCR beta sequences and the way those sequences occurred across donors. In an earlier analysis of 500 to 650 of the donors, high-throughput TCR beta sequencing was used to judge whether each TCR beta V gene segment behaved as functional or pseudogenic. High-throughput TCR immunosequencing, statistical association of individual TCRs with disease status, and machine learning were combined to predict cytomegalovirus infection status. A separate validation cohort of some 130 different subjects was used in addition to the roughly 620-subject first cohort. The aim of the study was to test whether cataloging public T cell receptors could identify signatures of past pathogen exposure. A later analysis re-examined previously published TCR beta repertoires from more than 650 donors and added high-resolution HLA genotyping to investigate patterns of TCR occurrence. All discovery cohort repertoires had been generated using a single sequencing platform. Of the approximately 400 genotyped donors, roughly 80% fell in the genetic ancestry cluster associated with self-reported Caucasian donors. Class I and class II HLA loci were covered by the typing at four-digit resolution. In a later genetic analysis, genome-wide SNP genotypes for about 60% of the 666 donors were used, and that subset was treated as a discovery cohort. An early release covering over 500 HLA-typed donors comprised about 290 gigabases of sequencing data and some 79 million unique TCR sequences. Among some 410 genotyped donors of the cohort, an average of approximately 240,000 unique TCR beta nucleotide sequences was sequenced per donor, of which about 18% were non-productive. Alongside the repertoire data, information on donor age, sex, ethnicity and CMV serostatus was compiled. About 5 DR-DQ haplotypes were handled as single units for association and clustering, since linkage in the cohort was strong. Using immunosequencing, the study profiled T cell repertoires from about 650 subjects and related those repertoires to cytomegalovirus serostatus. The number of typed donors differed by locus: about 620-640 for A, B, C, DRB1 and DQB1; some 500 for DQA1; around 610 for DPA1; and 400 to 480 for DPB1.

General study outcomes and caveats: According to a later analysis, TCR association rates differed among HLA loci, with DRB1 alleles showing the most associated TCRs and HLA-C alleles showing the fewest. Presence/absence analyses assumed roughly uniform sequencing depth across donors, an assumption that may not hold. In a later analysis, HLA-associated TCR beta chains were found to be more clonally expanded and to have lower generation probabilities than equally common non-associated chains. A further reported finding was that TCR beta sequences accurately predicted the HLA-A and HLA-B alleles for most subjects in the first cohort. The authors suggested that the approach could potentially be generalized to other disease states and immunological phenotypes. In an earlier analysis of more than 500 of the donors, most TCR beta V segments appeared in productive rearrangements about 87% or about 30% of the time, broadly matching IMGT annotations. In a later genetic analysis, fewer N-insertions in productive TCRs were reported among donors in an Asian-associated ancestry cluster than the roughly 700-donor mean. The classifier was reported to diagnose cytomegalovirus status with high specificity and sensitivity in both the original cohort and the validation cohort. In vitro tests confirmed that a few of the cytomegalovirus-associated TCR beta chains recognize cytomegalovirus antigens. Linkage disequilibrium might explain the correlated functional status among segregating V segments, but an unknown experimental factor could not be excluded. The study listed 164 TCR beta chains as associated with cytomegalovirus. An association between a missense DCLRE1C variant and V-gene and J-gene trimming of TCR beta chains was found in a later genetic analysis and replicated in an independent cohort. A later analysis found that most CMV-associated TCR beta chains appeared HLA-restricted, with HLA associations seemingly driven largely by CMV exposure. Because HLA typing was unavailable for some donors at each locus, only the typed subset was used in association tests. The sequencing pipeline was judged likely to have produced a cluster of highly shared sequence variants as a technical artifact. Some IMGT-functional V segments, including TRBV6-2 and TRBV6-3, could not be distinguished by the 87-base-pair reads and were therefore excluded. This cohort had only TCR beta chains sequenced, and the lack of alpha or paired-chain data limited which features could be detected. According to a later analysis, parvovirus B19, influenza, CMV and Epstein-Barr virus appeared linked to several top co-occurrence clusters. The only immune exposure information available for the cohort was CMV serostatus. In a later analysis, more than 15,000 TCR beta sequences were associated with specific HLA alleles at a false discovery rate of 0.05. Assigning TCR associations to individual alleles was difficult when HLA alleles, especially DR and DQ, strongly co-occurred. Roughly 17 rarely observed V segments, including chromosome 9 orphons, were excluded from the earlier analysis of a few hundred of the donors because counts were too low. Most TCR sequences were seen in very few donors, while some public TCRs were found in many individuals.

The specimen sequenced was PBMCs. The chain was built from TRBV11-2 and TRBJ1-2; no D gene can be assigned with confidence. The TCR comes from a woman in her twenties or thirties in good health and CMV-seropositive. The CDR3 reads CASSLSRGANYGYTF. DNA sequence: TGTGCCAGCAGCTTGTCCCGGGGAGCTAACTATGGCTACACCTTC.